A selection of T cell receptor beta chains follows, all from one sample in a study of a mutant IDH1 vaccine in newly diagnosed glioma. Sequencing was performed with immunoSEQ multiplex PCR; in TCRdb, only in-frame clones are kept and a portion is missing. The data contain roughly 74,000 clones, around 83% of them singletons. The antigens of these receptors remain unknown. The sequencing used PBMCs, collected from a glioma patient whose treatment included an IDH1 peptide vaccine. All receptors derive from a woman aged 45-60 years with glioma. The CDR3 runs from the conserved cysteine through the conserved F or W. The D gene is left open where the match is weak. Clone size is stated in some rows and not others, as once, few, many or a class when expanded.

cdr3_aa	cdr3_nt	cdr3_length	v_call	j_call	d_call	clone_size
CAHGDLGNTIYF	TGTGCCCACGGGGATCTCGGAAACACCATATATTTT	12	TRBV30	TRBJ1-3	NA	once
CASSLAMGNTEAFF	TGTGCCAGCAGCTTGGCCATGGGGAACACTGAAGCTTTCTTT	14	TRBV5-8	TRBJ1-1	NA	NA
CASSYYLRGNTEAFF	TGTGCCAGCAGCTACTACCTCAGGGGGAACACTGAAGCTTTCTTT	15	TRBV11-2	TRBJ1-1	NA	NA
CASSLDTGGYGTEAFF	TGTGCCAGCAGCTTAGATACAGGGGGCTATGGCACTGAAGCTTTCTTT	16	TRBV7-9	TRBJ1-1	TRBD1	NA
CASIPTTGWGNTIYF	TGTGCCAGCATACCTACGACAGGGTGGGGAAACACCATATATTTT	15	TRBV25-1	TRBJ1-3	TRBD1	NA
CASSLTGLWGTEAFF	TGTGCCAGCAGCTTGACAGGGCTGTGGGGCACTGAAGCTTTCTTT	15	TRBV5-8	TRBJ1-1	NA	NA
CASSNRDSSGNTIYF	TGTGCCAGCAGTAACCGGGACAGCTCTGGAAACACCATATATTTT	15	TRBV6-6	TRBJ1-3	TRBD1	NA
CSASDGYTF	TGCAGTGCTAGTGATGGCTACACCTTC	9	TRBV20-1	TRBJ1-2	NA	NA
CAWTSAGGSSYEQYF	TGTGCCTGGACCTCGGCGGGGGGGAGCTCCTACGAGCAGTACTTC	15	TRBV30	TRBJ2-7	TRBD2	NA
CASSLALYSISGNTIYF	TGTGCCAGCAGCTTAGCGCTTTACAGCATCTCTGGAAACACCATATATTTT	17	TRBV7-8	TRBJ1-3	NA	NA
CASSNEGAGRRSYTF	TGTGCCAGCAGTAACGAGGGGGCAGGGAGAAGGAGCTACACCTTC	15	TRBV6-5	TRBJ1-2	TRBD1	NA
CASSITPRGRQETQYF	TGCGCCAGCAGCATAACTCCCCGGGGGAGACAAGAGACCCAGTACTTC	16	TRBV5-1	TRBJ2-5	NA	NA
CASSLGGSDEQYF	TGTGCCAGCAGCCTCGGGGGAAGTGACGAGCAGTACTTC	13	TRBV9	TRBJ2-7	NA	NA
CASSPRGGLQETQYF	TGTGCCAGCAGCCCCCGGGGGGGCTTGCAAGAGACCCAGTACTTC	15	TRBV7-9	TRBJ2-5	TRBD2	NA
CASSLAPGGPTDTQYF	TGCGCCAGCAGCTTGGCCCCGGGAGGGCCCACAGATACGCAGTATTTT	16	TRBV5-1	TRBJ2-3	TRBD2	NA
CASSYRGAQYF	TGTGCCAGCAGTTACCGTGGGGCCCAGTACTTC	11	TRBV6-5	TRBJ2-5	NA	NA
CASSTGGANIQYF	TGTGCCAGCAGTACAGGGGGCGCGAACATTCAGTACTTC	13	TRBV6-5	TRBJ2-4	TRBD1	NA
CASRAVQGWHEQYF	TGTGCCAGTAGGGCGGTACAGGGATGGCACGAGCAGTACTTC	14	TRBV19	TRBJ2-7	NA	NA